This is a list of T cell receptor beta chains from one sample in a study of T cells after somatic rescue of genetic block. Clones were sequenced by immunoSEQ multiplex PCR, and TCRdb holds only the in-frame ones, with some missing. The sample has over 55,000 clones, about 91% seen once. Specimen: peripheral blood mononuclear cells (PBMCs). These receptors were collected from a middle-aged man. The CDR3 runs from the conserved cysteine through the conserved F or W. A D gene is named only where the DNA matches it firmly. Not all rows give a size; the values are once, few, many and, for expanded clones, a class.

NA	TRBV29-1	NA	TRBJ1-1	CSVAGTTEAFF	TGCAGCGTCGCAGGGACCACTGAAGCTTTCTTT
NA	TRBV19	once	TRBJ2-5	CASSRGNSLRRETQYF	TGTGCCAGTAGTCGGGGGAACAGTTTACGGCGAGAGACCCAGTACTTC
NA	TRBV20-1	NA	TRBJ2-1	CSASPGFEQFF	TGCAGTGCTAGTCCCGGTTTTGAGCAGTTCTTC
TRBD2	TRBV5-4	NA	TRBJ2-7	CASSLLAGGPYEQYF	TGTGCCAGCAGCTTACTGGCGGGAGGGCCCTACGAGCAGTACTTC
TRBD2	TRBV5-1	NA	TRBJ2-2	CASSSGTINTGELFF	TGCGCCAGCAGCTCCGGGACTATAAACACCGGGGAGCTGTTTTTT
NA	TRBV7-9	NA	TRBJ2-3	CASSRAGADTQYF	TGTGCCAGCAGCAGGGCAGGGGCCGATACGCAGTATTTT
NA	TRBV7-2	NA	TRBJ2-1	CASSSGQNPNEQFF	TGTGCCAGCAGCTCCGGGCAGAATCCCAATGAGCAGTTCTTC
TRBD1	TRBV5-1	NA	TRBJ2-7	CASSHTGVEQYF	TGCGCCAGCAGCCATACAGGGGTCGAGCAGTACTTC
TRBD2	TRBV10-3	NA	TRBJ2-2	CAISEGRAGVNTGELFF	TGTGCCATCAGTGAGGGGAGGGCGGGAGTTAACACCGGGGAGCTGTTTTTT
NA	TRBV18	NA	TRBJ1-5	CASSPARTANNQPQHF	TGTGCCAGCTCACCAGCGAGGACAGCGAACAATCAGCCCCAGCATTTT
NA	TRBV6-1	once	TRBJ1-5	CASMTASNQPQHF	TGTGCCAGCATGACGGCCTCTAATCAGCCCCAGCATTTT
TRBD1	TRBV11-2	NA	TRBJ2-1	CASRRTGGNEQFF	TGTGCCAGCAGACGAACAGGGGGCAATGAGCAGTTCTTC
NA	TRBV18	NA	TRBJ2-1	CASSPEGSVYNEQFF	TGTGCCAGCTCTCCAGAGGGCAGCGTCTACAATGAGCAGTTCTTC
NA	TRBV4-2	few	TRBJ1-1	CASRSNLNTEAFF	TGTGCCAGCAGGTCAAACTTGAACACTGAAGCTTTCTTT
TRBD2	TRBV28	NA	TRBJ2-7	CASTTGLASPSSYEQYF	TGTGCCAGCACTACGGGACTAGCGTCACCGAGCTCCTACGAGCAGTACTTC
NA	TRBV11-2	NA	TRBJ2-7	CASSLDPGVHEQYF	TGTGCCAGCAGCTTAGATCCGGGGGTTCACGAGCAGTACTTC
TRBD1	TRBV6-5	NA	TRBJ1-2	CASSLGQGALGYTF	TGTGCCAGCAGTTTGGGACAGGGGGCTCTTGGCTACACCTTC
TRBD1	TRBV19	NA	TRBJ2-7	CASSDRAVEQYF	TGTGCCAGTTCCGACAGGGCAGTCGAGCAGTACTTC
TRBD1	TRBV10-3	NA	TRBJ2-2	CAISGDRGTGELFF	TGTGCCATCAGTGGGGACAGGGGCACCGGGGAGCTGTTTTTT
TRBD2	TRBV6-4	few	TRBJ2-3	CASSDGTSGGSDTQYF	TGTGCCAGCAGTGACGGGACTAGCGGGGGGTCGGATACGCAGTATTTT
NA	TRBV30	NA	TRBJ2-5	CAWSVIGGQETQYF	TGTGCCTGGAGTGTAATAGGCGGGCAAGAGACCCAGTACTTC
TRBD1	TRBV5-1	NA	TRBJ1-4	CASSTTGTGDEKLFF	TGCGCCAGCAGCACAACCGGGACAGGGGATGAAAAACTGTTTTTT
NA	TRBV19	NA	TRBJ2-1	CASSFTTYNEQFF	TGTGCCAGTAGTTTCACTACCTACAATGAGCAGTTCTTC
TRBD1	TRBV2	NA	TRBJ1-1	CASSRQGVTEAFF	TGTGCCAGCAGTCGACAGGGAGTCACTGAAGCTTTCTTT
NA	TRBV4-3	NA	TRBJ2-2	CASSLNTGELFF	TGCGCCAGCAGCCTAAACACCGGGGAGCTGTTTTTT
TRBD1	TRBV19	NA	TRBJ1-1	CASSIDLSRGSRTEAFF	TGTGCCAGTAGTATAGATTTGAGCAGGGGGAGTAGAACTGAAGCTTTCTTT
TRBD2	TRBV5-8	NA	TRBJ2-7	CASSLEGGTDSYEQYF	TGTGCCAGCAGCTTGGAGGGAGGGACTGATTCCTACGAGCAGTACTTC
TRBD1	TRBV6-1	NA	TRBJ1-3	CASTETGSGNTIYF	TGTGCCAGCACCGAGACAGGGTCTGGAAACACCATATATTTT
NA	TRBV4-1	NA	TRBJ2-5	CASSQASRAGETQYF	TGCGCCAGCAGCCAAGCCTCAAGGGCGGGAGAGACCCAGTACTTC
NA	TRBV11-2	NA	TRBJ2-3	CASSSQAADTQYF	TGTGCCAGCAGCTCCCAGGCTGCAGATACGCAGTATTTT
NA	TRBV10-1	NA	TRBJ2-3	CASSDSGVGTDTQYF	TGCGCCAGCAGTGATTCGGGTGTCGGCACAGATACGCAGTATTTT
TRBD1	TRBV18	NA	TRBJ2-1	CASGRGTGVNEQFF	TGTGCCAGTGGCAGGGGGACAGGGGTCAATGAGCAGTTCTTC
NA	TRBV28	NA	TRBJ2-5	CASSSHAPKYF	TGTGCCAGCAGTTCCCACGCCCCCAAGTACTTC
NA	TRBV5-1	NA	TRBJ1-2	CASSPNRDYYGYTF	TGCGCCAGCAGCCCAAACAGGGATTACTATGGCTACACCTTC
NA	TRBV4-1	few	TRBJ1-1	CASSPLDSSNTEAFF	TGCGCCAGCAGCCCTCTCGACAGCTCGAACACTGAAGCTTTCTTT
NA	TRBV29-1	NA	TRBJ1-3	CSVVYGGGPGNTIYF	TGCAGCGTTGTTTATGGAGGGGGTCCTGGAAACACCATATATTTT
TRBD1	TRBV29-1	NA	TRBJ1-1	CRGGTGMDTEAFF	TGCAGGGGAGGGACAGGAATGGACACTGAAGCTTTCTTT
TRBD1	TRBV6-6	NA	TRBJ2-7	CASSRDRVSYEQYF	TGTGCCAGCTCTCGCGACAGGGTTTCCTACGAGCAGTACTTC
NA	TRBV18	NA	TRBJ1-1	CASSPAGTTGEAFF	TGTGCCAGCTCACCCGCCGGGACGACGGGTGAAGCTTTCTTT
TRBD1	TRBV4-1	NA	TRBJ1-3	CASSHGTGGNTIYF	TGCGCCAGCAGCCATGGGACAGGGGGAAACACCATATATTTT
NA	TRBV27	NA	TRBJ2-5	CASGPRGVETQYF	TGTGCCAGCGGGCCCCGAGGGGTGGAGACCCAGTACTTC
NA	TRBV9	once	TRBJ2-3	CASSGRTGTDTQYF	TGTGCCAGCAGCGGCCGGACAGGCACAGATACGCAGTATTTT